The 23 T cell receptor beta chains listed next were all sequenced from one sample in a study of blood T cell repertoires in COVID-19. Sequencing was performed with immunoSEQ multiplex PCR; in TCRdb, only in-frame clones are kept and a portion is missing. Found here are 200,000 to 250,000 clones, about 86% of them singletons; the top ten hold approximately 2.9%. The source material was peripheral blood. The origin of the receptors is a woman between 25 and 40 years old who had recovered from COVID-19.

This chain links TRBV11-2 with TRBJ2-1; 8 positions agree with TRBD2. This CDR3 has 15 amino acids. Per the germline V gene, CDR1 is SGHAT and CDR2 is FQNNGV. V lost 5 bases, J lost 13 bases, and 16 bases stayed unmatched. CDR3 bases: TGTGCCAGCAGCCCCAACCCATCTCCGGGACTAGTTCAGTTCTTC. Protein sequence: CASSPNPSPGLVQFF.

The chain has TRBV20-1 and TRBJ2-1; D possibly corresponds to TRBD1 (5 bases). The V end was cut by 3 bases, the J end by 10 bases, with 7 bases between. The CDR3 contains 10 residues. Looked up from germline, CDR1 is DFQATT and CDR2 is SNEGSKA (reference sequence). The CDR3, as DNA: TGCAGTGCTAGGAGGACAGAGCAGTTCTTC. Its translation: CSARRTEQFF.

J is TRBJ2-7 and V is TRBV30, with 8 bases fitting TRBD2. In germline, CDR1 is GTSNPN, CDR2 SVGIG (reference sequence). The V and J ends lost 8 bases and 1 base, in that order; junction bases with no gene match: 10. The CDR3 has 14 amino acids. CDR3 region: CAGGGGRKSYEQYF. CDR3 sequence (DNA): TGTGCCGGGGGGGGCGGGAGGAAATCCTACGAGCAGTACTTC.

The chain is built from TRBV9 and TRBJ1-4; TRBD1 might be the D (5 bases). V lost 1 base, J lost 5 bases, and 12 bases lay in between. The CDR3 extends over 15 amino acids. From germline, CDR1 is SGDLS and CDR2 YYNGEE. CDR3 region: CASSVSTGWNEKLFF. The CDR3 DNA reads TGTGCCAGCAGCGTAAGTACAGGCTGGAATGAAAAACTGTTTTTT.

The V and J genes are TRBV7-2 and TRBJ2-6; D remains unclear. The CDR3 covers 20 residues. Trimming removed 0 bases at V and 0 bases at J, with 18 bases between. Germline V gene sequence: CDR1 SGHTA, CDR2 FQGNSA. CDR3 in amino acids: CASSLAFRLQPLSGANVLTF. In nucleotides, the CDR3 is TGTGCCAGCAGCTTAGCATTTAGGTTACAGCCTCTCTCTGGGGCCAACGTCCTGACTTTC.

The V gene is TRBV28, the J gene TRBJ2-7; D is possibly TRBD1 (5 bases). With 3 bases removed from V and 4 bases from J, the gap between germline ends came to 13 bases. Germline CDR1 reads MDHEN; CDR2 reads SYDVKM. The CDR3 has 14 residues. Here the CDR3 DNA reads TGTGCCAGCAGTTTCTCGGACAAGCCGTACGAGCAGTACTTC. Translation: CASSFSDKPYEQYF.

The chain couples TRBV7-3 to TRBJ2-1; 9 positions agree with TRBD2. Germline V gives CDR1 SGHTA, CDR2 FQGTGA. V gave up 0 bases and J gave up 8 bases; unmatched junction bases: 5. This CDR3 has 15 residues. The CDR3 DNA reads TGTGCCAGCAGCTTAACAGCGGGAGGCCCCTATGAGCAGTTCTTC. Encoded protein: CASSLTAGGPYEQFF.

V and J are TRBV5-4 and TRBJ1-4; D is unclear. V was shortened by 3 bases and J by 0 bases, with 9 bases between the two germline ends. The length of the CDR3 is 15 residues. Germline V CDR1 and CDR2: SGHNT, YYREEE (reference sequence). CDR3 loop: CASSSPGSTNEKLFF. CDR3 in DNA: TGTGCCAGCAGCTCCCCCGGGTCAACTAATGAAAAACTGTTTTTT.

This chain connects TRBV28 to TRBJ1-1; 8 bases align to TRBD1. This CDR3 comprises 15 residues. V dropped 2 bases and J dropped 4; count of bases not matched to a gene: 6. CDR1 and CDR2 (germline): MDHEN, SYDVKM. CDR3 sequence (DNA): TGTGCCAGCAGTTTAGCCCGACAGGGGACCACTGAAGCTTTCTTT. This codes for CASSLARQGTTEAFF.

V and J are TRBV25-1 and TRBJ1-4; no clear D gene. From germline, CDR1 is MGHDK and CDR2 SYGVNS. This CDR3 contains 17 residues. Trimming left V 0 bases short and J 7 bases short, with 18 bases between. The CDR3 protein is CASSEYRHSNRGEKLFF. CDR3 coding DNA: TGTGCCAGCAGTGAATATCGCCATTCTAACCGCGGTGAAAAACTGTTTTTT.

Details on this clone: Other DNA sequences in this sample translate to the same CDR3. The chain carries TRBV5-4 and TRBJ2-3; TRBD2 aligns across 13 bases. V gave up 4 bases and J gave up 2 bases; unmatched junction bases: 4. Germline V gives CDR1 SGHNT, CDR2 YYREEE (reference sequence). The CDR3 has 16 amino acids. In nucleotides, the CDR3 is TGTGCCAGCAGCGGCGGACTAGCGGGAGTCACAGATACGCAGTATTTT. Its protein product is CASSGGLAGVTDTQYF.

The J gene is TRBJ2-5, the V gene TRBV7-8; perhaps TRBD2 as D (5 bases). Germline V gene sequence: CDR1 SGHVS, CDR2 FQNEAQ. The length of the CDR3 is 16 residues. Trimming removed 1 base from V and 4 bases from J, with 16 bases in between. CDR3 amino acids: CASSLGSGPEGETQYF. The CDR3 DNA sequence: TGTGCCAGCAGCTTAGGGAGCGGCCCGGAAGGAGAGACCCAGTACTTC.

This clone appeared a single time. This chain uses TRBV29-1 with TRBJ2-3; 11 bases are shared with TRBD2. CDR3 length equals 15 residues. Unmatched junction bases numbered 3, after V lost 1 base and J lost 3 bases. Germline V CDR1 and CDR2: SQVTM, ANQGSEA. CDR3 sequence: CSVEGLAGGTDTQYF. CDR3 coding DNA: TGCAGCGTTGAAGGGCTAGCGGGAGGAACAGATACGCAGTATTTT.

The rearrangement joins TRBV5-6 to TRBJ2-7; 7 nucleotides align to TRBD1. Germline-derived CDR1 and CDR2 are SGHDT and YYEEEE. CDR3 length: 15 amino acids. J was trimmed by 3 bases and V by 1 base; bases with no gene match: 7. DNA for the CDR3: TGTGCCAGCAGCTTGTTCGGGACAGAGATCTACGAGCAGTACTTC. It yields the protein CASSLFGTEIYEQYF.

The V gene is TRBV28, the J gene TRBJ1-5, with D possibly TRBD1 on 5 matching bases. Germline V gene data show CDR1 as MDHEN and CDR2 as SYDVKM. The length of the CDR3 is 15 residues. The ends were cut back, 6 bases at V and 0 bases at J, with 12 bases in the middle. The CDR3 DNA is TGTGCCAGCAGCTCTGGACAATATAGCAATCAGCCCCAGCATTTT. Protein: CASSSGQYSNQPQHF.

This clone appeared many times. The V call is TRBV11-2, the J call TRBJ2-7, with D maybe TRBD1 (6 bases). The CDR3 runs 14 residues. Germline V gene data show CDR1 as SGHAT and CDR2 as FQNNGV. With 0 bases removed from V and 5 bases from J, the gap between germline ends came to 11 bases. The CDR3 here is CASSLERGSHEQYF. Here the CDR3 DNA reads TGTGCCAGCAGCTTAGAAAGGGGGTCCCACGAGCAGTACTTC.

V is TRBV7-2 and J is TRBJ1-3, with D perhaps TRBD1 (6 bases). Germline CDR1 SGHTA, CDR2 FQGNSA. CDR3 length: 13 amino acids. Trimming stripped 4 bases from V and 5 bases from J, with 9 bases between. The chain's CDR3 is CASSSGHRNTIYF. CDR3 coding DNA: TGTGCCAGCAGCTCGGGACACAGAAACACCATATATTTT.

The chain recombines TRBV5-4 with TRBJ1-2; no firm D call. The CDR3 is 14 residues long. V lost 4 bases, J lost 4 bases, and 14 bases lay in between. CDR1 and CDR2 from the germline V gene are SGHNT and YYREEE (reference sequence). The CDR3 here is CASSTPEGFYGYTF. The CDR3 DNA sequence: TGTGCCAGCAGCACCCCGGAGGGCTTCTATGGCTACACCTTC.

This clone has just one count. This chain joins TRBV25-1 and TRBJ1-4; possibly TRBD1 for D (5 bases). Germline values: CDR1 MGHDK, CDR2 SYGVNS. The V end lost 7 bases, the J end lost 11 bases, and 23 bases lay between the germline ends. This CDR3 has 15 amino acids. CDR3 protein: CASMRRRAILEKLFF. CDR3 sequence (DNA): TGTGCCAGCATGAGACGCAGGGCTATTCTTGAGAAACTGTTTTTT.

The chain combines TRBV19 with TRBJ2-1; D might be TRBD2 (5 bases). CDR3 length: 17 amino acids. Per the germline V gene, CDR1 is LNHDA and CDR2 is SQIVND (reference sequence). Trimming shortened V by 8 bases and J by 4 bases, and 24 bases separated the two germline ends. In DNA form, the CDR3 reads TGTGCCAGTTCACCACGGGGATCCATTACCCTTTACAATGAGCAGTTCTTC. Translated, it gives CASSPRGSITLYNEQFF.

This chain connects TRBV30 to TRBJ1-2; TRBD1 aligns across 9 bases. V was pared by 0 bases and J by 4 bases, with 0 bases of the junction left unmatched. CDR3 size: 13 residues. From germline, CDR1 is GTSNPN and CDR2 SVGIG (reference sequence). This CDR3 reads CAWSVQGAYGYTF. Written as DNA, the CDR3 is TGTGCCTGGAGTGTACAGGGGGCCTATGGCTACACCTTC.

The chain uses TRBV7-2 and TRBJ2-5, with 9 bases identical to TRBD1. The V gene end was trimmed by 5 bases and the J gene end by 3 bases; junction bases not matched to a gene: 7. Germline CDR1 is SGHTA and CDR2 is FQGNSA. This CDR3 region has 15 residues. CDR3 region: CASSPRDRAKETQYF. The CDR3 nucleotides read TGTGCCAGCAGCCCCCGGGACAGGGCGAAAGAGACCCAGTACTTC.

The chain employs TRBV7-9 and TRBJ2-7, with D possibly being TRBD2 (6 bases). The CDR3 has 14 residues. Germline V gene sequence: CDR1 SEHNR, CDR2 FQNEAQ (reference sequence). Trimming removed 2 bases from V and 4 bases from J, with 12 bases in between. The CDR3 region has the DNA TGTGCCAGCAGCTTAAGGGGAGGAGAATACGAGCAGTACTTC. Protein product: CASSLRGGEYEQYF.